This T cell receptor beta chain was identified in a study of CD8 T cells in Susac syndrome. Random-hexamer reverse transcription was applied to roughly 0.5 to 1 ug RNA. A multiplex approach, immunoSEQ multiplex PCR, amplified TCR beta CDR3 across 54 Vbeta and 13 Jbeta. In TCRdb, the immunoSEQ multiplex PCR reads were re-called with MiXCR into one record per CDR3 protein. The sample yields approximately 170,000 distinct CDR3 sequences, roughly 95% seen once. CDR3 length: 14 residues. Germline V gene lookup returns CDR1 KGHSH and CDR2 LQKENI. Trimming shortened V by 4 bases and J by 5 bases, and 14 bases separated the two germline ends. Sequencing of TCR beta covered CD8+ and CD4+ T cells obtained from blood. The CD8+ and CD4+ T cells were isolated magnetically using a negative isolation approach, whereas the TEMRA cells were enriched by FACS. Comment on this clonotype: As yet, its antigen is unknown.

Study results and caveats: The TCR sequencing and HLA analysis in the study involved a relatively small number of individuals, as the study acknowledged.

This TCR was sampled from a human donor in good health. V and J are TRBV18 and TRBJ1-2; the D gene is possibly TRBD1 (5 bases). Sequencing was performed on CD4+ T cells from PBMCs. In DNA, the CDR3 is TGTGCCAGCTCACAAGACAGAGGGCCGTATGGCTACACCTTC. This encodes CASSQDRGPYGYTF.